This is a list of T cell receptor beta chains from one sample in a study of blood T cell repertoires in COVID-19. TCRdb's table, derived via immunoSEQ multiplex PCR, lists solely in-frame clones and lacks some. Here the sample spans 55,000 to 65,000 clones, 70% to 85% being singletons. Sequencing used peripheral blood. These receptors came from a man in his sixties with acute or convalescent COVID-19. Both conserved end residues are part of each CDR3. The D gene is left open where the match is weak. Some rows have no size entry. The others give once, few or many, or a class for an expanded clone.

j_call,clone_size,v_call,d_call,cdr3_nt,cdr3_aa
TRBJ1-3,-,TRBV7-2,TRBD1,TGTGCCAGCAGCACCGTCACAGGGGGCTTCGGTGGAAACACCATATATTTT,CASSTVTGGFGGNTIYF
TRBJ1-1,-,TRBV29-1,-,TGCAGCGCCGGAGCGAACGGCCTGAACACTGAAGCTTTCTTT,CSAGANGLNTEAFF
TRBJ1-1,-,TRBV7-2,-,TGTGCCAGCAGCTTAGAGAGGGGAGGTGAAGCTTTCTTT,CASSLERGGEAFF
TRBJ1-4,-,TRBV5-1,-,TGCGCCAGCAGCTTGGTGGGGGGAGTAGGTGAAAAACTGTTTTTT,CASSLVGGVGEKLFF
TRBJ2-7,few,TRBV6-5,-,TGTGCCAGCAGGTACAGGAAGACTAACGGGGCCTACGAGCAGTACTTC,CASRYRKTNGAYEQYF
TRBJ1-1,few,TRBV4-1,-,TGCGCCAGCAGCCTAGGGAGCATGAACACTGAAGCTTTCTTT,CASSLGSMNTEAFF
TRBJ2-7,-,TRBV29-1,TRBD1,TGCAGCGTTGTCGTGTGGACAGGGATGGGGAACGAGCAGTACTTC,CSVVVWTGMGNEQYF
TRBJ1-6,-,TRBV20-1,-,TGCAGTGCTAGTGGCGGGTTGGGGAATTCACCCCTCCACTTT,CSASGGLGNSPLHF
TRBJ2-7,-,TRBV2,-,TGTGCCAGCAGTATCATGCAGGGGTACGAGCAGTACTTC,CASSIMQGYEQYF
TRBJ2-4,-,TRBV28,-,TGTGCCAGCAGTTCCCTCCCACAGTTAGCCAAAAACATTCAGTACTTC,CASSSLPQLAKNIQYF
TRBJ1-3,-,TRBV5-1,-,TGCGCCAGCAGCGCGGACATCTCTGGAAACACCATATATTTT,CASSADISGNTIYF
TRBJ2-3,-,TRBV25-1,-,TGTGCCAGCAGTGAATATTTACAGGGAACAGATACGCAGTATTTT,CASSEYLQGTDTQYF
TRBJ2-7,once,TRBV9,-,TGTGCCAGCAGCGGGCCCGTAGGGGGGGCCTCCACCTACGAGCAGTACTTC,CASSGPVGGASTYEQYF
TRBJ1-2,-,TRBV19,-,TGTGCCAGTAGTCCTAGACAGGCGGGCCCTTCGTATGGCTACACCTTC,CASSPRQAGPSYGYTF
TRBJ1-5,-,TRBV2,-,TGTGCCAGCAACGGTGATAGCAATCAGCCCCAGCATTTT,CASNGDSNQPQHF
TRBJ1-2,-,TRBV5-4,TRBD1,TGTGCCAGCAGCCAACAGGGGGATAACTATGGCTACACCTTC,CASSQQGDNYGYTF
TRBJ1-4,-,TRBV4-1,-,TGCGCCAGCAGCCAAGCCCCAGGGAATGAAAAACTGTTTTTT,CASSQAPGNEKLFF
TRBJ1-5,once,TRBV12-5,-,TGTGCTAGTGGTTCCCCCTTAATCAGCAATCAGCCCCAGCATTTT,CASGSPLISNQPQHF
TRBJ1-5,-,TRBV5-1,TRBD1,TGCGCCAGCAGCTTGCCCGCCCGTGTTGGGACAGGGCGTAATCAGCCCCAGCATTTT,CASSLPARVGTGRNQPQHF
TRBJ1-1,-,TRBV7-9,-,TGTGCCAGCAGCGGGTCGGGGGACACTGAAGCTTTCTTT,CASSGSGDTEAFF
TRBJ1-2,-,TRBV5-6,-,TGTGCCAGCAGCCCAGGCTCCTTCTATGGCTACACCTTC,CASSPGSFYGYTF
TRBJ1-1,-,TRBV29-1,-,TGCAGCGCACATCGACCAGGGAACACTGAAGCTTTCTTT,CSAHRPGNTEAFF
TRBJ2-7,-,TRBV7-8,-,TGTGCCAGCAGCTTAGGTCTAGCTATTGGATGGACGCAATACGAGCAGTACTTC,CASSLGLAIGWTQYEQYF
TRBJ1-2,-,TRBV19,TRBD1,TGTGCCAGTAGTATTGGACAGGGGGGCCATGGCTACACCTTC,CASSIGQGGHGYTF
TRBJ2-7,few,TRBV9,-,TGTGCCAGCAGCGTAGACCCGTTCCGGGCCTACGAGCAGTACTTC,CASSVDPFRAYEQYF
TRBJ2-3,-,TRBV7-7,TRBD1,TGTGCCAGCAGCTTGAAAGGGGGCGGAGATACGCAGTATTTT,CASSLKGGGDTQYF
TRBJ1-4,few,TRBV2,TRBD1,TGTGCCAGCACCCAAGACAGGGGGCGGGCTAATGAAAAACTGTTTTTT,CASTQDRGRANEKLFF
TRBJ2-7,-,TRBV2,-,TGTGCCAGCAGTGAAAACAGGTTCTACGAGCAGTACTTC,CASSENRFYEQYF
TRBJ1-5,-,TRBV2,-,TGTGCCAGCAGTGAGGGGGGGTATAGCAATCAGCCCCAGCATTTT,CASSEGGYSNQPQHF
TRBJ2-3,-,TRBV7-2,-,TGTGCCAGCAGCTTAGGCCCTCAGAGGGATACGCAGTATTTT,CASSLGPQRDTQYF
TRBJ2-1,-,TRBV7-3,-,TGTGCCAGCAGCTCCCCTCCCGGCAATGAGCAGTTCTTC,CASSSPPGNEQFF
TRBJ2-2,-,TRBV28,-,TGTGCCAGCACCTCGACCGGGGAGCTGTTTTTT,CASTSTGELFF
TRBJ2-1,-,TRBV11-2,TRBD2,TGTGCCAGCAAAAAAATAGGGCTAGCGGGGGGGAGCTCCTACAATGAGCAGTTCTTC,CASKKIGLAGGSSYNEQFF
TRBJ1-6,-,TRBV10-3,-,TGTGCCATCAGTTTTGGGCAGAATTCACCCCTCCACTTT,CAISFGQNSPLHF
TRBJ1-1,-,TRBV24-1,TRBD1,TGTGCCACCAGTGGAACAGGGGGTCACACTGAAGCTTTCTTT,CATSGTGGHTEAFF
TRBJ2-3,-,TRBV6-5,TRBD2,TGTGCCAGCAGTTTAGCGGGGGGGAGAGATACGCAGTATTTT,CASSLAGGRDTQYF
TRBJ1-1,-,TRBV21-1,-,TGTGCCAGCAGCCCATGGACAGGGGGGCTAGTCGAAGCTTTCTTT,CASSPWTGGLVEAFF
TRBJ2-2,-,TRBV6-2/TRBV6-3,-,TGTGCCAGCAGCGCGACAGTACCCGGGGAGCTGTTTTTT,CASSATVPGELFF
TRBJ2-1,-,TRBV9,TRBD2,TGTGCCAGCAGCGCTGGGGCTAGCGGGGTAGGTGAGCAGTTCTTC,CASSAGASGVGEQFF
TRBJ2-7,-,TRBV28,TRBD1,TGTGCCAGCACCCCATACAGGGGAAGCGAGCAGTACTTC,CASTPYRGSEQYF
TRBJ2-5,-,TRBV4-2,-,TGTGCCAGCAGCCAAGATCCTAATACAGGCCAAGAGACCCAGTACTTC,CASSQDPNTGQETQYF